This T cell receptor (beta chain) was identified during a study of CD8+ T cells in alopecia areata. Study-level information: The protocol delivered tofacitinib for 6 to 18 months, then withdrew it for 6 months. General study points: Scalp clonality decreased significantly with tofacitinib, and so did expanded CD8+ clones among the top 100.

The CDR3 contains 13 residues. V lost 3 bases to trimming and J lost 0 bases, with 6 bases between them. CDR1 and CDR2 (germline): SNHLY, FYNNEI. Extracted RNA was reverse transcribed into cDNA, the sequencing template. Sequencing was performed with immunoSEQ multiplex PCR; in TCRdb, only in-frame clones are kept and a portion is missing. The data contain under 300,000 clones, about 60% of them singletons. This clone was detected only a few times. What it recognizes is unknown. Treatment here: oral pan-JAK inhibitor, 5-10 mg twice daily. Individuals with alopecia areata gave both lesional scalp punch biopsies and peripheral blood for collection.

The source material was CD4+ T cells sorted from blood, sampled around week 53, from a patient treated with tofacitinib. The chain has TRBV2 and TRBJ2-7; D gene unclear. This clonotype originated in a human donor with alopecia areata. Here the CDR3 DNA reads TGTGCCAGCAGTGATGTGGGCTCCTACGAGCAGTACTTC. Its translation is CASSDVGSYEQYF.